The table lists the clone carrying this TCR beta chain with a few counts. The data were obtained in a study of shared clonotypes between healthy human individuals. In the study overall: Used for every donor were three CD4 naive, three CD4 memory, two CD8 naive and one CD8 memory plate.

Profiling relied on immunoSEQ multiplex PCR, and the TCRdb table lists in-frame clones only, not all of them. The repertoire includes some 680,000 clones, 55% to 85% of them detected once, and 1.5% to 2% sits in the top ten. Trimming took off 0 bases at V and 6 bases at J, with 16 bases between the two ends. The CDR3 is 15 amino acids. Germline V gene sequence: CDR1 SGHRS, CDR2 YFSETQ. This sequence was found in a woman in her 30s in good health. This rearrangement joins TRBV5-1 to TRBJ2-7, with D hard to call. The sequencing input was memory CD4+ T cells sorted from blood. Described subset: CD45RA-negative fraction. The CDR3, as DNA: TGCGCCAGCAGCTTGGCGACTCTCCCCGATCCCGAGCAGTACTTC. It yields the protein CASSLATLPDPEQYF. Drawing the rest from reference TRBV5-1 and TRBJ2-7, the complete variable domain is KAGVTQTPRYLIKTRGQQVTLSCSPISGHRSVSWYQQTPGQGLQFLFEYFSETQRNKGNFPGRFSGRQFSNSRSEMNVSTLELGDSALYLCASSLATLPDPEQYFGPGTRLTVT.